This paragraph reports one T cell receptor beta chain. As yet, its antigen is unknown. Germline loops: CDR1 LGHDT, CDR2 YNNKEL (reference sequence). The CDR3 has 16 residues. V shed 4 bases and J shed 0 bases, with 14 bases lying between them. This sample was taken from a study of post-analysis software for immune sequencing data. About the study: Relapsing-remitting, secondary progressive and progressive-relapsing courses of multiple sclerosis were included.

The study, taken as a whole, reports: Comparison with controls showed significantly lower normalized Chao1 diversity in multiple sclerosis patients. The five TRBV segments detected at higher frequency in patients than in controls included TRBV5-6, TRBV5-1 and TRBV20-1.

Unique molecular identifiers had been added to the TCR beta cDNA libraries. Between roughly 1 and 10 million T cells gave rise to roughly 0.5 million cDNA molecules. Each CDR3 protein is one row after TCRdb ran MiXCR on the PCR reads. The table includes about 810,000 distinct CDR3 sequences, approximately 50% detected once. The specimen was blood. The chain employs TRBV3-1 and TRBJ2-3, with D perhaps matching TRBD2 (5 bases). The receptor comes from a girl aged 10-17 years with multiple sclerosis. For the CDR3, the DNA is TGTGCCAGCAGCCCAATAAGCGGTGCTAGCACAGATACGCAGTATTTT. It is translated as CASSPISGASTDTQYF.